This T cell receptor beta chain was found in a study of beta chain features in type 1 diabetes. Every bit of the isolated RNA underwent reverse transcription, so sequencing read expressed TCRB transcripts. Data came from immunoSEQ multiplex PCR; TCRdb stores just in-frame clones and leaves some out. The sample lists hundreds of thousands of clones, around 15% seen once, with nearly 0.04% in the top ten. As for this clone: The antigen is not known.

Study conclusions and caveats: The study found moderately but significantly shorter TCRB CDR3s in all four CD4+ subsets of Type 1 diabetes patients. Sequencing the cDNA could make cells with high TCR expression show up more than they should.

The CDR3 runs 15 residues. The TCR comes from a man between 18 and 35 years old with type 1 diabetes. The chain combines TRBV12-2 with TRBJ1-1. TRBV12-2 is a pseudogene segment. The sequenced sample was naive CD4+ T cells from blood. The CDR3 nucleotides read TGTGCAAGTCGGTATCTACAGCATCTAGACACTGAAGCTTTCTTT. Translation gives CASRYLQHLDTEAFF.